One and the same sample provided the 24 T cell receptor beta chains below, sequenced in a study of T cell responses to AZD1222 COVID-19 vaccine. Clones were sequenced by immunoSEQ multiplex PCR, and TCRdb holds only the in-frame ones, with some missing. The repertoire includes about 150,000 clones, 90% of them detected once, and about 2% sits in the top ten. The specimen was peripheral blood, collected on day 0 of AZD1222 vaccination. These receptors originate from an adult in good health.

The chain carries TRBV25-1 and TRBJ2-7, with no clear D. The CDR3 sequence is 11 residues long. Germline CDR1 and CDR2: MGHDK and SYGVNS. The V gene lost 4 bases and the J gene lost 2 bases, with 3 bases spanning the gap. The CDR3 spells CASSGTYEQYF. The DNA for the CDR3 is TGTGCCAGCAGTGGAACCTACGAGCAGTACTTC.

The sample holds a few counts of this clone. The chain couples TRBV9 to TRBJ2-1; weak D call: TRBD2 (5 bases). CDR1 and CDR2 from the germline V gene are SGDLS and YYNGEE. Trimming pared 4 bases from V and 9 bases from J, leaving 29 bases between. CDR3 size: 18 residues. DNA for the CDR3: TGTGCCAGCAGCTCCCGTAGCGTTGGAGCGGCTCGCCCGCTTGAGCAGTTCTTC. It encodes CASSSRSVGAARPLEQFF.

This clone appeared a single time. This chain uses TRBV30 with TRBJ1-1; D is unresolved. Trimming took off 2 bases at V and 4 bases at J, with 14 bases between the two ends. This CDR3 is built from 14 residues. Germline loops: CDR1 GTSNPN, CDR2 SVGIG (reference sequence). CDR3 residues: CAWSRGSLGTEAFF. DNA for the CDR3: TGTGCCTGGAGTCGAGGGAGCCTCGGCACTGAAGCTTTCTTT.

This clone was detected only a few times. This chain connects TRBV10-3 to TRBJ1-3; possible D gene TRBD1, 5 bases. Germline loops: CDR1 ENHRY, CDR2 SYGVKD. The CDR3 contains 15 residues. Trimming stripped 0 bases from V and 5 bases from J, with 11 bases between. CDR3 residues: CAISESGQGRNTIYF. DNA for the CDR3: TGTGCCATCAGTGAGTCCGGGCAGGGAAGAAACACCATATATTTT.

For the CDR3, the DNA is TGTGCCAGCAGCCAAGATCTGGGGGAGGGCCGAGGGTCGCTGTTTTTT. This encodes CASSQDLGEGRGSLFF. The chain employs TRBV4-2 and TRBJ2-2; 7 positions agree with TRBD2. The CDR3 consists of 16 residues. Germline CDR1 and CDR2: LGHNA and YNFKEQ. The J segment lost 13 bases and the V segment lost 0 bases, leaving 14 bases of the junction unmatched.

The chain links TRBV10-3 to TRBJ1-6; D ambiguous. This CDR3 spans 13 amino acids. Germline-derived CDR1 and CDR2 are ENHRY and SYGVKD. Trimming removed 5 bases at V and 9 bases at J, with 11 bases between. CDR3 sequence (DNA): TGTGCCATCAGTAGGGCCACGGCTTCACCCCTCCACTTT. Translated, it gives CAISRATASPLHF.

The chain combines TRBV28 with TRBJ2-3; D call uncertain. Germline assignment: CDR1 MDHEN and CDR2 SYDVKM. The CDR3 contains 15 residues. Trimming shortened V by 5 bases and J by 3 bases, and 15 bases separated the two germline ends. The CDR3 loop reads CASSRGFVGTDTQYF. In nucleotides, the CDR3 is TGTGCCAGCAGTCGAGGTTTTGTCGGTACAGATACGCAGTATTTT. The full variable domain, rest sourced from reference TRBV28 and TRBJ2-3, is DVKVTQSSRYLVKRTGEKVFLECVQDMDHENMFWYRQDPGLGLRLIYFSYDVKMKEKGDIPEGYSVSREKKERFSLILESASTNQTSMYLCASSRGFVGTDTQYFGPGTRLTVL.

V usage is TRBV28 and J usage is TRBJ1-1; D gene uncertain. Trimming took off 3 bases at V and 1 base at J, with 9 bases between the two ends. Looked up from germline, CDR1 is MDHEN and CDR2 is SYDVKM. This CDR3 has 14 amino acids. Written as DNA, the CDR3 is TGTGCCAGCAGTTTGATTTCCGAGAACACTGAAGCTTTCTTT. Protein sequence: CASSLISENTEAFF.

The chain links TRBV5-4 to TRBJ1-2; D may be TRBD1 (5 bases). CDR3 length: 15 residues. Germline CDR1 and CDR2: SGHNT and YYREEE (reference sequence). Trimming pared 0 bases from V and 2 bases from J, leaving 11 bases between. CDR3: CASSLGRVPNYGYTF. CDR3 sequence (DNA): TGTGCCAGCAGCTTGGGCAGGGTTCCGAACTATGGCTACACCTTC.

J is TRBJ2-3 and V is TRBV6-5, with 8 bases lining up with TRBD2. Germline lookup yields CDR1 MNHEY and CDR2 SVGAGI. The CDR3 extends over 15 amino acids. The ends lost 0 bases at V and 3 bases at J; junction bases unmatched: 2. The DNA for the CDR3 is TGTGCCAGCAGTTACTCTGCGGGAGGAACAGATACGCAGTATTTT. Translation gives CASSYSAGGTDTQYF.

J is TRBJ1-2 and V is TRBV28; the match to TRBD1 covers 8 bases. CDR3 length: 15 amino acids. J was trimmed by 3 bases and V by 4 bases; bases with no gene match: 7. Per germline, CDR1 MDHEN and CDR2 SYDVKM. The chain's CDR3 is CASSSPTGVDYGYTF. The CDR3 nucleotides are TGTGCCAGCAGTTCCCCGACAGGGGTAGACTATGGCTACACCTTC.

This chain links TRBV5-4 with TRBJ2-3, with unresolved D. V lost 3 bases, J lost 2 bases, and 4 bases lay in between. CDR3 size: 12 residues. Germline CDR1 is SGHNT and CDR2 is YYREEE (reference sequence). The CDR3 bases are TGTGCCAGCAGCTCCTTCACAGATACGCAGTATTTT. This sequence encodes CASSSFTDTQYF.

The V and J genes are TRBV14 and TRBJ2-5, with TRBD2 identical over 12 bases. CDR3 length equals 15 residues. Germline V gene lookup returns CDR1 SGHDN and CDR2 FVKESK. The junction had 4 bases not matched to a gene; V was cut back by 5 bases and J by 3 bases. The CDR3 DNA reads as TGTGCCAGCAGCTTCAGACTAGCGGGAGAAGAGACCCAGTACTTC. Amino acids: CASSFRLAGEETQYF.

The chain recombines TRBV9 with TRBJ2-3; tentatively, D is TRBD1 (6 bases). Germline V gene lookup returns CDR1 SGDLS and CDR2 YYNGEE. Trimming cost V 3 bases and J 4 bases, with 15 bases left between them. This CDR3 region has 15 residues. CDR3 sequence reads: CASSGTAKSADTQYF. Here the CDR3 DNA reads TGTGCCAGCAGCGGGACAGCTAAAAGTGCAGATACGCAGTATTTT.

The V call is TRBV2, the J call TRBJ2-7, with D possibly matching TRBD1 (6 bases). Looked up from germline, CDR1 is SNHLY and CDR2 is FYNNEI. The CDR3 extends over 18 amino acids. Trimming took off 4 bases at V and 3 bases at J, with 25 bases between the two ends. The CDR3 reads CASSGTVDLPALGYEQYF. The CDR3, as DNA: TGTGCCAGCAGTGGGACAGTGGACCTACCTGCTTTAGGCTACGAGCAGTACTTC.

V gene TRBV3-1 (or the pseudogene TRBV3-2) combines with J gene TRBJ2-7; 7 nucleotides agree with TRBD2. The V segment lost 0 bases and the J segment 5 bases; nucleotides outside the gene matches: 13. CDR1 is LGHDT and CDR2 is YNNKEL in the germline V gene (reference sequence). This CDR3 comprises 17 residues. CDR3: CASSQDGAREITHEQYF. CDR3 nucleotide sequence: TGTGCCAGCAGCCAAGATGGGGCGCGGGAGATTACCCACGAGCAGTACTTC.

This clone was seen only once. V and J are TRBV6-2 or TRBV6-3 and TRBJ2-7; 13 bases map to TRBD2. Trimming removed 5 bases from V and 6 bases from J; junction bases left unmatched: 4. The germline V gene encodes CDR1 MNHEY and CDR2 SVGEGT. The CDR3 runs to 14 residues. CDR3 protein: CASSRTSGRGEQYF. CDR3 sequence (DNA): TGTGCCAGCAGTAGGACTAGCGGGAGAGGCGAGCAGTACTTC.

The genes are TRBV10-3 and TRBJ2-5, with D maybe TRBD1 (6 bases). Trimming removed 5 bases at V and 3 bases at J, with 10 bases between. CDR3 length: 13 residues. Germline V CDR1 and CDR2: ENHRY, SYGVKD. The CDR3 loop reads CAISRGQKETQYF. CDR3 DNA sequence: TGTGCCATCAGTAGAGGACAGAAAGAGACCCAGTACTTC.

This sequence joins TRBV5-1 and TRBJ2-1, with D possibly being TRBD1 (5 bases). The germline CDR1 and CDR2 sequences are SGHRS and YFSETQ. V lost 2 bases, J lost 8 bases, and 17 bases lay in between. CDR3 size: 15 residues. CDR3 DNA sequence: TGCGCCAGCAGCTTACAGGATGGTCGTATCGATGAGCAGTTCTTC. This sequence encodes CASSLQDGRIDEQFF. The variable domain in full, with the rest retrieved from reference TRBV5-1 and TRBJ2-1, is KAGVTQTPRYLIKTRGQQVTLSCSPISGHRSVSWYQQTPGQGLQFLFEYFSETQRNKGNFPGRFSGRQFSNSRSEMNVSTLELGDSALYLCASSLQDGRIDEQFFGPGTRLTVL.

The rearrangement joins TRBV10-2 to TRBJ2-5; a weak D match, TRBD1 (5 bases). Germline V CDR1 and CDR2: WSHSY, SAAADI. V was clipped by 7 bases and J by 7 bases, with 10 bases between them. The CDR3 has 11 amino acids. CDR3 DNA sequence: TGCGCCAGCACCCCAGGGATGACCCAGTACTTC. It yields the protein CASTPGMTQYF.

The V gene is TRBV6-5, the J gene TRBJ1-2; D may be TRBD1 (5 bases). V was clipped by 5 bases and J by 3 bases, with 13 bases between them. CDR1 is MNHEY, CDR2 SVGAGI, per germline. CDR3 length: 14 residues. This chain's CDR3 is CASSRKGADYGYTF. CDR3 DNA sequence: TGTGCCAGCAGTAGAAAAGGGGCCGACTATGGCTACACCTTC.

The chain links TRBV19 to TRBJ1-2; TRBD1 aligns across 8 bases. J gave up 4 bases and V 4 bases, and 8 bases lay outside the gene matches. Germline V lookup: CDR1 LNHDA, CDR2 SQIVND (reference sequence). The CDR3 covers 15 residues. CDR3 DNA sequence: TGTGCCAGTAGTAGCACAGGGGGAATTGGCTATGGCTACACCTTC. Translated: CASSSTGGIGYGYTF. Looking up the rest from reference TRBV19 and TRBJ1-2 gives the full variable domain: DGGITQSPKYLFRKEGQNVTLSCEQNLNHDAMYWYRQDPGQGLRLIYYSQIVNDFQKGDIAEGYSVSREKKESFPLTVTSAQKNPTAFYLCASSSTGGIGYGYTFGSGTRLTVV.

This clone was counted only a few times. V usage is TRBV12-3 or TRBV12-4 and J usage is TRBJ2-5; weak D call: TRBD1 (6 bases). The germline V and J ends were trimmed by 5 bases and 6 bases, with 13 bases remaining between them. The CDR3 runs 13 residues. The CDR3, as DNA: TGTGCCAGCAGTACAGGGAGTAGGAAGACCCAGTACTTC. Encoded protein: CASSTGSRKTQYF.

DNA for the CDR3: TGTGCCAGCAGTGAAACTGGGGCAGGGGACGTGCGTGGCTACACCTTC. Translating gives CASSETGAGDVRGYTF. The chain recombines TRBV6-1 with TRBJ1-2; a possible D gene is TRBD1 (6 bases). The CDR3 has 16 residues. Deletions cut 2 bases from V and 7 bases from J, with 20 bases between. Germline V lookup: CDR1 MNHNS, CDR2 SASEGT.